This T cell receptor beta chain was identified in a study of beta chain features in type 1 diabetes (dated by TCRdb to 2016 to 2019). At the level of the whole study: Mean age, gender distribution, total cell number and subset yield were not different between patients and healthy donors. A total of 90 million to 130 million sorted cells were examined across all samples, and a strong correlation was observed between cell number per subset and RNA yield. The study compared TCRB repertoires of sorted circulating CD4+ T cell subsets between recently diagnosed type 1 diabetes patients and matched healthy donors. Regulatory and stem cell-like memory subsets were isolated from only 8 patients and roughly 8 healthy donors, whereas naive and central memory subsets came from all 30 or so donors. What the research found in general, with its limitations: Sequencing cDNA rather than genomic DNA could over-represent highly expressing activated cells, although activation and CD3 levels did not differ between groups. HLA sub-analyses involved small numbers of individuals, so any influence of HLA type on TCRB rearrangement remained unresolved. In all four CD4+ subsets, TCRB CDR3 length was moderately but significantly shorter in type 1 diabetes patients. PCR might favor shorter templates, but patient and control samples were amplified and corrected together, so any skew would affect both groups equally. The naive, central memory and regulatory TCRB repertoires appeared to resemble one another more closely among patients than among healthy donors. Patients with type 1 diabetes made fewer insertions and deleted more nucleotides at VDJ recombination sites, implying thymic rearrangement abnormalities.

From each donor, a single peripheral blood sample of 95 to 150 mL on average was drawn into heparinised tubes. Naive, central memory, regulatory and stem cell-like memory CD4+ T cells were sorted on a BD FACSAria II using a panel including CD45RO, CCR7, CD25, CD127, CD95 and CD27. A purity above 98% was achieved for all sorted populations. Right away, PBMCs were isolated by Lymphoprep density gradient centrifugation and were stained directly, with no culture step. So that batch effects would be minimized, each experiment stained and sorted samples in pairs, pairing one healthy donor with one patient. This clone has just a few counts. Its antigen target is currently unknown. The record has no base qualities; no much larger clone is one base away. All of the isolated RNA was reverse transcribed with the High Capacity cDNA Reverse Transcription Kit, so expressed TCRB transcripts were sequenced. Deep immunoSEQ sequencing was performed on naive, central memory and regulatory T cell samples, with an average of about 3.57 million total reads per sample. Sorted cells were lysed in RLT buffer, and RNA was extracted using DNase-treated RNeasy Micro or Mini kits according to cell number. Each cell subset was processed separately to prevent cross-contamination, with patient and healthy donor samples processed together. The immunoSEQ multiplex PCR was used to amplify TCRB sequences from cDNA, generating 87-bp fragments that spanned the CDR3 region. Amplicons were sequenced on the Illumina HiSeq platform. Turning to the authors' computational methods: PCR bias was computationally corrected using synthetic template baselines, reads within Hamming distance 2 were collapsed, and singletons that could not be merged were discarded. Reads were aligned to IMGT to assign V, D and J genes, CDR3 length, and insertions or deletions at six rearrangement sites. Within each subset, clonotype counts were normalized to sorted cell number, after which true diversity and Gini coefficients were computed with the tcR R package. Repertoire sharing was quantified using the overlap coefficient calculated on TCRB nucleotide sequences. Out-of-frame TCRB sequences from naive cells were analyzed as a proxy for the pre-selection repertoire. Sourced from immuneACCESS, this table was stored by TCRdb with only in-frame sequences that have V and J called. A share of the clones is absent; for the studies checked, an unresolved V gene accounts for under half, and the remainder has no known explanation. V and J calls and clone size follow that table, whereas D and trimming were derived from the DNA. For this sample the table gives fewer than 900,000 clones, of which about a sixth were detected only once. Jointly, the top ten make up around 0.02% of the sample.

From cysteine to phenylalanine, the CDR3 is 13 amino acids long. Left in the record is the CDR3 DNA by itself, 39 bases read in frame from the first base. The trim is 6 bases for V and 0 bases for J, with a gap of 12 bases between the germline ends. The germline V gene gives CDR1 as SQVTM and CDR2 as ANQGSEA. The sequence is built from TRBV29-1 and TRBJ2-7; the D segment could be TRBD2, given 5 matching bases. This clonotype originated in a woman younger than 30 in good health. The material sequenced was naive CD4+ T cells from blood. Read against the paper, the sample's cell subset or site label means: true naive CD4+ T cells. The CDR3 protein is CSVSSASSYEQYF. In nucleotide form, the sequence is TGCAGCGTGAGTAGCGCTAGCTCCTACGAGCAGTACTTC.